These 20 T cell receptor beta chains were all obtained from the same sample, sequenced in a study of T cells in Graves' hyperthyroidism and ophthalmopathy. There were TCR beta CDR3 regions amplified from RNA transcripts. First-round RT-PCR with HTBI primers amplified the TCR CDR3 region. Each CDR3 protein is one row after TCRdb ran MiXCR on the multiplex PCR reads. Among about 400,000 distinct CDR3 sequences, roughly 25% were seen once, and the ten largest hold less than 85%. Material: blood. The source of these receptors is a man aged 50 or older with Graves' hyperthyroidism.

This clonotype was picked up a small number of times. This chain connects TRBV30 to TRBJ1-6; D remains ambiguous. CDR1 and CDR2 from the germline V gene are GTSNPN and SVGIG (reference sequence). V was pared by 1 base and J by 7 bases, with 5 bases between. The CDR3 loop spans 12 amino acids. This CDR3 reads CAWSGVNSPLHF. CDR3 nucleotides: TGTGCCTGGAGTGGAGTAAATTCACCCCTCCACTTT.

This rearrangement joins TRBV30 to TRBJ2-7, with TRBD1 identical over 9 bases. From germline, CDR1 is GTSNPN and CDR2 SVGIG (reference sequence). V was clipped by 3 bases and J by 9 bases; unmatched bases: 6. This CDR3 is 12 amino acids long. In DNA form, the CDR3 reads TGTGCCTGGAGGGGGACAGGGTCGTTGCAGTACTTC. It specifies CAWRGTGSLQYF.

This clonotype was seen repeatedly, ten times or more. The rearrangement links TRBV6-1 to TRBJ2-3; 12 nucleotides align to TRBD2. The CDR3 totals 15 residues. After removal of 6 bases from V and 4 bases from J, the junction contained 5 bases not matched to a gene. Germline assignment: CDR1 MNHNS and CDR2 SASEGT. The CDR3, as DNA: TGTGCCAGCAGCTCACTAGCGGGAGGTTCAGATACGCAGTATTTT. Residues: CASSSLAGGSDTQYF.

The gene calls are TRBV3-1 and TRBJ2-5; a weak D match, TRBD1 (6 bases). The V end was cut by 0 bases, the J end by 4 bases, with 15 bases between. Germline CDR1 reads LGHDT; CDR2 reads YNNKEL (reference sequence). The CDR3 covers 16 residues. CDR3 nucleotides: TGTGCCAGCAGCCAAGATCTCACAGGGTTGGGAGAGACCCAGTACTTC. Translating it yields CASSQDLTGLGETQYF.

At least ten counts were recorded for this clonotype. The gene calls are TRBV27 and TRBJ2-3; D is ambiguous. The CDR3 covers 11 residues. CDR1 and CDR2 (germline): MNHEY, SMNVEV (reference sequence). Trimming pared 2 bases from V and 6 bases from J, leaving 3 bases between. The CDR3 loop is CASSLMDTQYF. The DNA for the CDR3 is TGTGCCAGCAGTTTAATGGATACGCAGTATTTT.

The CDR3 nucleotides are TGTGCCAGCAGCTTACAGGGGGACCTACAAAGCTCTGGGGCCAACGTCCTGACTTTC. Its protein product is CASSLQGDLQSSGANVLTF. V is TRBV7-8 and J is TRBJ2-6, with TRBD1 matching 7 bases. CDR3 length: 19 amino acids. After removal of 2 bases from V and 0 bases from J, the junction contained 10 bases not matched to a gene. The germline V gene encodes CDR1 SGHVS and CDR2 FQNEAQ.

The V call is TRBV29-1, the J call TRBJ1-3; no clear D gene. V was cut by 2 bases and J by 3 bases, with 17 bases left in between. The CDR3 length is 16 residues. Germline assignment: CDR1 SQVTM and CDR2 ANQGSEA. Written as DNA, the CDR3 is TGCAGCGTTGAAAAACGACACGGTGGGAGTGGAAACACCATATATTTT. It encodes CSVEKRHGGSGNTIYF.

Of note for this clonotype: At one boundary the junction diverges from the germline segment, which might be a read error. V usage is TRBV12-3 or TRBV12-4 and J usage is TRBJ2-1, with 12 bases lining up with TRBD1. This CDR3 spans 13 amino acids. This CDR3 is CASRGTGGYERFF. The CDR3 DNA follows: TGTGCCAGCAGGGGGACAGGGGGCTATGAGCGGTTCTTC.

CDR3 in DNA: TGTGCCAGCAGGGGGACTCACACCGGGGAGCTGTTTTTT. Its translation: CASRGTHTGELFF. V gene TRBV2 combines with J gene TRBJ2-2; tentatively, D is TRBD2 (6 bases). This CDR3 has 13 residues. Germline V CDR1 and CDR2: SNHLY, FYNNEI. Trimming pared 6 bases from V and 3 bases from J, leaving 8 bases between.

This clonotype was seen only a few times. The chain is built from TRBV12-3 or TRBV12-4 and TRBJ2-1; perhaps D is TRBD1 or TRBD2 (5 bases each). The CDR3 is made up of 12 amino acids. V lost 6 bases, J lost 7 bases, and 10 bases lay in between. CDR3 amino acids: CASRQEVNEQFF. The CDR3 nucleotides are TGTGCCAGCAGACAGGAGGTGAATGAGCAGTTCTTC.

This clonotype turned up a few times. This rearrangement joins TRBV5-1 to TRBJ2-1, with TRBD2 as a possible D gene (6 bases). Germline V gene data show CDR1 as SGHRS and CDR2 as YFSETQ. The CDR3 loop spans 14 amino acids. Trimming removed 0 bases from V and 5 bases from J, with 9 bases in between. In DNA, the CDR3 is TGCGCCAGCAGCTTGGGACTAGGTGACAATGAGCAGTTCTTC. Residues: CASSLGLGDNEQFF. The complete variable domain, with remaining parts taken from reference TRBV5-1 and TRBJ2-1, reads KAGVTQTPRYLIKTRGQQVTLSCSPISGHRSVSWYQQTPGQGLQFLFEYFSETQRNKGNFPGRFSGRQFSNSRSEMNVSTLELGDSALYLCASSLGLGDNEQFFGPGTRLTVL.

The chain employs TRBV6-1 and TRBJ2-1, with TRBD2 matching over 10 bases. Germline V gene data show CDR1 as MNHNS and CDR2 as SASEGT. CDR3 size: 16 residues. Trimming at V came to 6 bases and at J to 5 bases, leaving 10 bases not matched to a gene. CDR3 sequence (DNA): TGTGCCAGCAGCGATGGACTAGCGGAGGACCACAATGAGCAGTTCTTC. Protein sequence: CASSDGLAEDHNEQFF.

This chain connects TRBV12-3 or TRBV12-4 to TRBJ2-2; maybe TRBD2 (9 bases). The germline V and J ends were trimmed by 8 bases and 6 bases, with 22 bases remaining between them. The length of the CDR3 is 16 residues. Here the CDR3 DNA reads TGTGCCAGCCAGGGGGCCGGGACTAGCCCGGCCGGGGAGCTGTTTTTT. Its protein product is CASQGAGTSPAGELFF.

This clonotype occurred many times. The chain is built from TRBV6-1 and TRBJ1-4; maybe TRBD1 (6 bases). Trimming removed 8 bases at V and 2 bases at J, with 15 bases between. This CDR3 contains 15 residues. CDR1 MNHNS and CDR2 SASEGT come from the germline V gene. The CDR3 DNA reads as TGTGCCAGCGTCCTTCGGGGGGCGACTAATGAAAAACTGTTTTTT. Translated, it gives CASVLRGATNEKLFF.

V usage is TRBV27 and J usage is TRBJ2-3; D gene unclear. Germline V gene sequence: CDR1 MNHEY, CDR2 SMNVEV (reference sequence). Trimming cost V 0 bases and J 6 bases, with 16 bases left between them. This CDR3 comprises 16 residues. The CDR3 protein is CASSLSRTDLIDTQYF. Here the CDR3 DNA reads TGTGCCAGCAGTTTATCGAGGACCGACTTGATTGATACGCAGTATTTT.

The J gene is TRBJ2-1, the V gene TRBV24-1; D ambiguous. The germline V and J ends were trimmed by 6 bases and 8 bases, with 16 bases remaining between them. CDR3 length: 14 amino acids. Germline lookup yields CDR1 KGHDR and CDR2 SFDVKD. This CDR3 reads CATSKHQEFDEQFF. The CDR3 DNA follows: TGTGCCACCAGTAAACATCAGGAGTTCGATGAGCAGTTCTTC.

This clonotype was found once. The rearrangement uses TRBV6-1 and TRBJ1-4; D is perhaps TRBD1 (5 bases). Germline V CDR1 and CDR2: MNHNS, SASEGT. Deletions cut 6 bases from V and 4 bases from J, with 12 bases between. The CDR3 is made up of 14 amino acids. The CDR3 DNA reads TGTGCCAGCAGCGTAGACAGCTTTAATGAAAAACTGTTTTTT. This encodes CASSVDSFNEKLFF.

The gene calls are TRBV19 and TRBJ2-7, with TRBD1 matching over 8 bases. CDR1 is LNHDA, CDR2 SQIVND, per germline (reference sequence). CDR3 length: 14 residues. The ends lost 3 bases at V and 1 base at J; junction bases unmatched: 2. The CDR3 protein is CASSMTGVSYEQYF. As DNA, the CDR3 is TGTGCCAGTAGTATGACAGGGGTTTCCTACGAGCAGTACTTC. The full variable domain, rest sourced from reference TRBV19 and TRBJ2-7, is DGGITQSPKYLFRKEGQNVTLSCEQNLNHDAMYWYRQDPGQGLRLIYYSQIVNDFQKGDIAEGYSVSREKKESFPLTVTSAQKNPTAFYLCASSMTGVSYEQYFGPGTRLTVT.

This clonotype showed up just a few times. The CDR3 bases are TGTGCCAGCACCACCGGGACAGGGATTTCACCCCTCCACTTT. Translated, it gives CASTTGTGISPLHF. This chain connects TRBV3-1 to TRBJ1-6, with TRBD1 matching over 9 bases. CDR3 length equals 14 residues. Germline values: CDR1 LGHDT, CDR2 YNNKEL (reference sequence). Germline trimming cut 7 bases from V and 9 bases from J; bases unmatched to any gene: 7.

This chain connects TRBV7-3 to TRBJ2-3; D might be TRBD2 (5 bases). Germline assignment: CDR1 SGHTA and CDR2 FQGTGA. This CDR3 contains 13 residues. With 5 bases removed from V and 7 bases from J, the gap between germline ends came to 13 bases. The CDR3 loop reads CASSKAGEYTQYF. As DNA, the CDR3 is TGTGCCAGCAGCAAAGCCGGGGAGTATACGCAGTATTTT.